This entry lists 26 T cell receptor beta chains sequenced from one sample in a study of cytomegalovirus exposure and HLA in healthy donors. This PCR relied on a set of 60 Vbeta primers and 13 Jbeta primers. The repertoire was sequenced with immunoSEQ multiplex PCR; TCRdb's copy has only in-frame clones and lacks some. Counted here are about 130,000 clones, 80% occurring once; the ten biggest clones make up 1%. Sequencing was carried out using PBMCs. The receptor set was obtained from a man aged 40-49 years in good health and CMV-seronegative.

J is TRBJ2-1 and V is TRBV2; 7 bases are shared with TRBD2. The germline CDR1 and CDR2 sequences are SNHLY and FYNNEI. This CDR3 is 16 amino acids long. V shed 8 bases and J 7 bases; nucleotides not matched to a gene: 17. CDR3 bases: TGTGCCAGCGTAGAGACGCGGGGGATGGTCTGGAATGAGCAGTTCTTC. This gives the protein CASVETRGMVWNEQFF.

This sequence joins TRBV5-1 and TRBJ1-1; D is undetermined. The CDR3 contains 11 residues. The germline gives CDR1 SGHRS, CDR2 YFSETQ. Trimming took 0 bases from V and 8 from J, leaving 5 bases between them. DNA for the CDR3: TGCGCCAGCAGCTTGGGGGCGGAAGCTTTCTTT. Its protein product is CASSLGAEAFF.

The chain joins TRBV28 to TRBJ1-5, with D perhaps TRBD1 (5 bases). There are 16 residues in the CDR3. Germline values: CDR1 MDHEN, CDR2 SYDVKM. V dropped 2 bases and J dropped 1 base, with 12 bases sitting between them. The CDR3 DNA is TGTGCCAGCAGTTTAATTGCAGGGCAGAGCAATCAGCCCCAGCATTTT. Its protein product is CASSLIAGQSNQPQHF.

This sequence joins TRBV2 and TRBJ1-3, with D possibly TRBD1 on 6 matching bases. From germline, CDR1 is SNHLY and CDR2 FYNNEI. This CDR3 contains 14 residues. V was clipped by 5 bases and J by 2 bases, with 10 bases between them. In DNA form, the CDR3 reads TGTGCCAGCAGTACCTGGACAGCTGGAAACACCATATATTTT. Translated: CASSTWTAGNTIYF.

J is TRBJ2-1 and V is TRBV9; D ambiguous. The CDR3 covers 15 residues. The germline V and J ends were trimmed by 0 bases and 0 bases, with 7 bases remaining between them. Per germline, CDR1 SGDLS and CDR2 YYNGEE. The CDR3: CASSVEDSSYNEQFF. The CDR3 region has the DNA TGTGCCAGCAGCGTAGAAGATAGCTCCTACAATGAGCAGTTCTTC.

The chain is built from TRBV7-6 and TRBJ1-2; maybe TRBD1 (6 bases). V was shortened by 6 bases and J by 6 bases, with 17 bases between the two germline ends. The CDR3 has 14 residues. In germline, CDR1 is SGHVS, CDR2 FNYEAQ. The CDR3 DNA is TGTGCCAGCAGATACCGAGGGGGGGAGGATGGCTACACCTTC. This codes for CASRYRGGEDGYTF.

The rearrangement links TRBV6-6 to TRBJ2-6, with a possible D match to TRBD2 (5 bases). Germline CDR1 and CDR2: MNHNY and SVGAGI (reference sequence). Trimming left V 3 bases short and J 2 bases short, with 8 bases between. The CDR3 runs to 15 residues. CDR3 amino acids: CASSYRGTGANVLTF. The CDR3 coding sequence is TGTGCCAGCAGTTATCGGGGAACTGGGGCCAACGTCCTGACTTTC.

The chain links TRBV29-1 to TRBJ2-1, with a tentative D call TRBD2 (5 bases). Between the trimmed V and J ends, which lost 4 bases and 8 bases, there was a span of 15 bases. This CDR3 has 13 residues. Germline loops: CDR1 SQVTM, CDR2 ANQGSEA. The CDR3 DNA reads TGCAGCGTTGGGAAGTGGGAGAGGGATGAGCAGTTCTTC. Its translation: CSVGKWERDEQFF.

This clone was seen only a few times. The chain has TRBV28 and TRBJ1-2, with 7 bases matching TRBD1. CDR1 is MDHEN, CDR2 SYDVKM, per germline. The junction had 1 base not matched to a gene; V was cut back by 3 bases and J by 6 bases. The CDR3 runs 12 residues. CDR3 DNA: TGTGCCAGCAGTTTGACAGGGCATGGCTACACCTTC. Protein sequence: CASSLTGHGYTF.

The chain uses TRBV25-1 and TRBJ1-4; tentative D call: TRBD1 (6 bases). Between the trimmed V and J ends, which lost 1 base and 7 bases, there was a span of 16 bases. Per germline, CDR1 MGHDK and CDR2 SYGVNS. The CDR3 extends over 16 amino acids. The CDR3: CASSELRGQGREKLFF. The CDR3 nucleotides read TGTGCCAGCAGTGAATTGAGGGGCCAGGGGCGTGAAAAACTGTTTTTT.

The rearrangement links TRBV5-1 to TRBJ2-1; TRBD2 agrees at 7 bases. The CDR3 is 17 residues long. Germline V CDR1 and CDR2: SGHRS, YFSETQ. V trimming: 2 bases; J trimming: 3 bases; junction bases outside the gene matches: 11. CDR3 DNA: TGCGCCAGCAGCTTTCCCCGAGCGGGACCCATCTACAATGAGCAGTTCTTC. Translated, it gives CASSFPRAGPIYNEQFF.

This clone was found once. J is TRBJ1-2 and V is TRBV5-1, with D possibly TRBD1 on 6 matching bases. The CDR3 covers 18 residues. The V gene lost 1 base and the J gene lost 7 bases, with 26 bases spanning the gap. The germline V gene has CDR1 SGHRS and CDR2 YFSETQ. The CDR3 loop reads CASSLIGVTGNRVSGYTF. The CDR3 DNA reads TGCGCCAGCAGCTTGATAGGCGTCACAGGGAATAGGGTTTCTGGCTACACCTTC.

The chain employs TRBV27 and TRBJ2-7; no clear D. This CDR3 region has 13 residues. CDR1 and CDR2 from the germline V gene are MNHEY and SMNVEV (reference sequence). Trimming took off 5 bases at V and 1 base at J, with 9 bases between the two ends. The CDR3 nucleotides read TGTGCCAGCAGTCTAGACTGGTCCTACGAGCAGTACTTC. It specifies CASSLDWSYEQYF.

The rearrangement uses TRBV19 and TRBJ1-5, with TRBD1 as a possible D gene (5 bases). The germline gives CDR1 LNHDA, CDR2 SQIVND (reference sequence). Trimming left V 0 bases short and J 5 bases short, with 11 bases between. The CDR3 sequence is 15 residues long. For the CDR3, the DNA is TGTGCCAGTAGTATAGATGGACAAACTTATCAGCCCCAGCATTTT. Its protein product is CASSIDGQTYQPQHF.

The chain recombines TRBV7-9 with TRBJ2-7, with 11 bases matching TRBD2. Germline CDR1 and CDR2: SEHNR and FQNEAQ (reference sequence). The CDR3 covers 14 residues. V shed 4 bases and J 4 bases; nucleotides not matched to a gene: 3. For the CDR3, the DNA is TGTGCCAGCAGCTCTAGCGGGAGGTTGTACGAGCAGTACTTC. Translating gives CASSSSGRLYEQYF.

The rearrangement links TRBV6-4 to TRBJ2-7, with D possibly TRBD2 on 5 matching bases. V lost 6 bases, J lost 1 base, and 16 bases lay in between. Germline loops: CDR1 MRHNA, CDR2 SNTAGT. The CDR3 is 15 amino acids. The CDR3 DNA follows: TGTGCCAGCAGGACTACCCGCAGGAGGTCCTACGAGCAGTACTTC. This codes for CASRTTRRRSYEQYF.

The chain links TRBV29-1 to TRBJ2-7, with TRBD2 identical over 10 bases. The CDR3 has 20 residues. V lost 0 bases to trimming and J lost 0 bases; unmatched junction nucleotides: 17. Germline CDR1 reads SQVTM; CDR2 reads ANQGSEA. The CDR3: CSVEDLGLLARTSGSYEQYF. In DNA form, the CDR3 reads TGCAGCGTTGAAGATCTTGGCCTGTTAGCAAGGACTAGCGGCTCCTACGAGCAGTACTTC.

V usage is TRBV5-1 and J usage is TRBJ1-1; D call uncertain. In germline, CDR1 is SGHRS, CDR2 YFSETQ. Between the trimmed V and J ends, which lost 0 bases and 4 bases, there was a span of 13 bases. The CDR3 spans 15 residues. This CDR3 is CASSLVGLGSTEAFF. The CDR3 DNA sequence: TGCGCCAGCAGCTTGGTGGGATTGGGGAGCACTGAAGCTTTCTTT.

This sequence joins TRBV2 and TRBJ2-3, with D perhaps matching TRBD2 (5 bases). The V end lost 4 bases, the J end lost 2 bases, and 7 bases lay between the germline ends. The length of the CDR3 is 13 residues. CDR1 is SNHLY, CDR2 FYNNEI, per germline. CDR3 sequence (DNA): TGTGCCAGCAGTGGAGCGGCCACAGATACGCAGTATTTT. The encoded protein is CASSGAATDTQYF.

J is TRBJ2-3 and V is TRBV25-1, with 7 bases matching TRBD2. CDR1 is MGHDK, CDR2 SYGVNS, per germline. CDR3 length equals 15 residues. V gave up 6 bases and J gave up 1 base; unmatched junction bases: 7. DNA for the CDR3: TGTGCCAGCAGCCCTCCCCGGGGGGGCACAGATACGCAGTATTTT. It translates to CASSPPRGGTDTQYF.

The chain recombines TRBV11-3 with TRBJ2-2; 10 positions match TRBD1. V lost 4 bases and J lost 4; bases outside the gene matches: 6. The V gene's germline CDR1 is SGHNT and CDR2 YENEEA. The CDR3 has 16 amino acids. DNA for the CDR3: TGTGCCAGCAGCTCACGGGACAGGGGAGGCACCGGGGAGCTGTTTTTT. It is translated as CASSSRDRGGTGELFF.

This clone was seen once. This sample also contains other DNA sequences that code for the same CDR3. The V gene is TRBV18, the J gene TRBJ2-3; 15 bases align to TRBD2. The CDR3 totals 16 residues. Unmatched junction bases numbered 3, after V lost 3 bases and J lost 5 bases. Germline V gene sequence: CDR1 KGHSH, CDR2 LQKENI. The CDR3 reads CASSPPGLAGGDTQYF. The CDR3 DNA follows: TGTGCCAGCTCACCTCCGGGACTAGCGGGAGGAGATACGCAGTATTTT. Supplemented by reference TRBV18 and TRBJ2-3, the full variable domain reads NAGVMQNPRHLVRRRGQEARLRCSPMKGHSHVYWYRQLPEEGLKFMVYLQKENIIDESGMPKERFSAEFPKEGPSILRIQQVVRGDSAAYFCASSPPGLAGGDTQYFGPGTRLTVL.

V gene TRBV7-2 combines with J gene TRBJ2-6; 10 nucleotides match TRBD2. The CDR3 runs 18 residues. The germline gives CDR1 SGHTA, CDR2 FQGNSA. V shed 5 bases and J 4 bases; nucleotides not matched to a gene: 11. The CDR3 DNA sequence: TGTGCCAGCAGCCCCACCCTAGCGGGAGCGACCGGGGCCAACGTCCTGACTTTC. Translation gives CASSPTLAGATGANVLTF. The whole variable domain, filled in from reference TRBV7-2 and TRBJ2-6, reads GAGVSQSPSNKVTEKGKDVELRCDPISGHTALYWYRQSLGQGLEFLIYFQGNSAPDKSGLPSDRFSAERTGGSVSTLTIQRTQQEDSAVYLCASSPTLAGATGANVLTFGAGSRLTVL.

DNA of the CDR3: TGTGCCAGCAGCCCTACAGGGAACACCGGGGAGCTGTTTTTT. It is translated as CASSPTGNTGELFF. The chain links TRBV28 to TRBJ2-2; a weak D match, TRBD1 (5 bases). V was pared by 6 bases and J by 1 base, with 9 bases between. The CDR3 is 14 amino acids. Germline CDR1 and CDR2: MDHEN and SYDVKM.

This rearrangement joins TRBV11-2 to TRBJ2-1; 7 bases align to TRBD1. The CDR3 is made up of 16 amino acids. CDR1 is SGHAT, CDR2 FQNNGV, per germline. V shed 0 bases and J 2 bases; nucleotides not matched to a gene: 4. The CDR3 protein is CASSLDLGTAYNEQFF. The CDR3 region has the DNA TGTGCCAGCAGCTTAGATCTGGGGACAGCCTACAATGAGCAGTTCTTC.

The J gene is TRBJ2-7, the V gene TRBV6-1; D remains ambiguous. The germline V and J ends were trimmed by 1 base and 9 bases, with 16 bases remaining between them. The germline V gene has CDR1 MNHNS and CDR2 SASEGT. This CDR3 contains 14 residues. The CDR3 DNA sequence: TGTGCCAGCAGTGAAGGCCTGTCCCTCTCCGGGCAGTACTTC. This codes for CASSEGLSLSGQYF.